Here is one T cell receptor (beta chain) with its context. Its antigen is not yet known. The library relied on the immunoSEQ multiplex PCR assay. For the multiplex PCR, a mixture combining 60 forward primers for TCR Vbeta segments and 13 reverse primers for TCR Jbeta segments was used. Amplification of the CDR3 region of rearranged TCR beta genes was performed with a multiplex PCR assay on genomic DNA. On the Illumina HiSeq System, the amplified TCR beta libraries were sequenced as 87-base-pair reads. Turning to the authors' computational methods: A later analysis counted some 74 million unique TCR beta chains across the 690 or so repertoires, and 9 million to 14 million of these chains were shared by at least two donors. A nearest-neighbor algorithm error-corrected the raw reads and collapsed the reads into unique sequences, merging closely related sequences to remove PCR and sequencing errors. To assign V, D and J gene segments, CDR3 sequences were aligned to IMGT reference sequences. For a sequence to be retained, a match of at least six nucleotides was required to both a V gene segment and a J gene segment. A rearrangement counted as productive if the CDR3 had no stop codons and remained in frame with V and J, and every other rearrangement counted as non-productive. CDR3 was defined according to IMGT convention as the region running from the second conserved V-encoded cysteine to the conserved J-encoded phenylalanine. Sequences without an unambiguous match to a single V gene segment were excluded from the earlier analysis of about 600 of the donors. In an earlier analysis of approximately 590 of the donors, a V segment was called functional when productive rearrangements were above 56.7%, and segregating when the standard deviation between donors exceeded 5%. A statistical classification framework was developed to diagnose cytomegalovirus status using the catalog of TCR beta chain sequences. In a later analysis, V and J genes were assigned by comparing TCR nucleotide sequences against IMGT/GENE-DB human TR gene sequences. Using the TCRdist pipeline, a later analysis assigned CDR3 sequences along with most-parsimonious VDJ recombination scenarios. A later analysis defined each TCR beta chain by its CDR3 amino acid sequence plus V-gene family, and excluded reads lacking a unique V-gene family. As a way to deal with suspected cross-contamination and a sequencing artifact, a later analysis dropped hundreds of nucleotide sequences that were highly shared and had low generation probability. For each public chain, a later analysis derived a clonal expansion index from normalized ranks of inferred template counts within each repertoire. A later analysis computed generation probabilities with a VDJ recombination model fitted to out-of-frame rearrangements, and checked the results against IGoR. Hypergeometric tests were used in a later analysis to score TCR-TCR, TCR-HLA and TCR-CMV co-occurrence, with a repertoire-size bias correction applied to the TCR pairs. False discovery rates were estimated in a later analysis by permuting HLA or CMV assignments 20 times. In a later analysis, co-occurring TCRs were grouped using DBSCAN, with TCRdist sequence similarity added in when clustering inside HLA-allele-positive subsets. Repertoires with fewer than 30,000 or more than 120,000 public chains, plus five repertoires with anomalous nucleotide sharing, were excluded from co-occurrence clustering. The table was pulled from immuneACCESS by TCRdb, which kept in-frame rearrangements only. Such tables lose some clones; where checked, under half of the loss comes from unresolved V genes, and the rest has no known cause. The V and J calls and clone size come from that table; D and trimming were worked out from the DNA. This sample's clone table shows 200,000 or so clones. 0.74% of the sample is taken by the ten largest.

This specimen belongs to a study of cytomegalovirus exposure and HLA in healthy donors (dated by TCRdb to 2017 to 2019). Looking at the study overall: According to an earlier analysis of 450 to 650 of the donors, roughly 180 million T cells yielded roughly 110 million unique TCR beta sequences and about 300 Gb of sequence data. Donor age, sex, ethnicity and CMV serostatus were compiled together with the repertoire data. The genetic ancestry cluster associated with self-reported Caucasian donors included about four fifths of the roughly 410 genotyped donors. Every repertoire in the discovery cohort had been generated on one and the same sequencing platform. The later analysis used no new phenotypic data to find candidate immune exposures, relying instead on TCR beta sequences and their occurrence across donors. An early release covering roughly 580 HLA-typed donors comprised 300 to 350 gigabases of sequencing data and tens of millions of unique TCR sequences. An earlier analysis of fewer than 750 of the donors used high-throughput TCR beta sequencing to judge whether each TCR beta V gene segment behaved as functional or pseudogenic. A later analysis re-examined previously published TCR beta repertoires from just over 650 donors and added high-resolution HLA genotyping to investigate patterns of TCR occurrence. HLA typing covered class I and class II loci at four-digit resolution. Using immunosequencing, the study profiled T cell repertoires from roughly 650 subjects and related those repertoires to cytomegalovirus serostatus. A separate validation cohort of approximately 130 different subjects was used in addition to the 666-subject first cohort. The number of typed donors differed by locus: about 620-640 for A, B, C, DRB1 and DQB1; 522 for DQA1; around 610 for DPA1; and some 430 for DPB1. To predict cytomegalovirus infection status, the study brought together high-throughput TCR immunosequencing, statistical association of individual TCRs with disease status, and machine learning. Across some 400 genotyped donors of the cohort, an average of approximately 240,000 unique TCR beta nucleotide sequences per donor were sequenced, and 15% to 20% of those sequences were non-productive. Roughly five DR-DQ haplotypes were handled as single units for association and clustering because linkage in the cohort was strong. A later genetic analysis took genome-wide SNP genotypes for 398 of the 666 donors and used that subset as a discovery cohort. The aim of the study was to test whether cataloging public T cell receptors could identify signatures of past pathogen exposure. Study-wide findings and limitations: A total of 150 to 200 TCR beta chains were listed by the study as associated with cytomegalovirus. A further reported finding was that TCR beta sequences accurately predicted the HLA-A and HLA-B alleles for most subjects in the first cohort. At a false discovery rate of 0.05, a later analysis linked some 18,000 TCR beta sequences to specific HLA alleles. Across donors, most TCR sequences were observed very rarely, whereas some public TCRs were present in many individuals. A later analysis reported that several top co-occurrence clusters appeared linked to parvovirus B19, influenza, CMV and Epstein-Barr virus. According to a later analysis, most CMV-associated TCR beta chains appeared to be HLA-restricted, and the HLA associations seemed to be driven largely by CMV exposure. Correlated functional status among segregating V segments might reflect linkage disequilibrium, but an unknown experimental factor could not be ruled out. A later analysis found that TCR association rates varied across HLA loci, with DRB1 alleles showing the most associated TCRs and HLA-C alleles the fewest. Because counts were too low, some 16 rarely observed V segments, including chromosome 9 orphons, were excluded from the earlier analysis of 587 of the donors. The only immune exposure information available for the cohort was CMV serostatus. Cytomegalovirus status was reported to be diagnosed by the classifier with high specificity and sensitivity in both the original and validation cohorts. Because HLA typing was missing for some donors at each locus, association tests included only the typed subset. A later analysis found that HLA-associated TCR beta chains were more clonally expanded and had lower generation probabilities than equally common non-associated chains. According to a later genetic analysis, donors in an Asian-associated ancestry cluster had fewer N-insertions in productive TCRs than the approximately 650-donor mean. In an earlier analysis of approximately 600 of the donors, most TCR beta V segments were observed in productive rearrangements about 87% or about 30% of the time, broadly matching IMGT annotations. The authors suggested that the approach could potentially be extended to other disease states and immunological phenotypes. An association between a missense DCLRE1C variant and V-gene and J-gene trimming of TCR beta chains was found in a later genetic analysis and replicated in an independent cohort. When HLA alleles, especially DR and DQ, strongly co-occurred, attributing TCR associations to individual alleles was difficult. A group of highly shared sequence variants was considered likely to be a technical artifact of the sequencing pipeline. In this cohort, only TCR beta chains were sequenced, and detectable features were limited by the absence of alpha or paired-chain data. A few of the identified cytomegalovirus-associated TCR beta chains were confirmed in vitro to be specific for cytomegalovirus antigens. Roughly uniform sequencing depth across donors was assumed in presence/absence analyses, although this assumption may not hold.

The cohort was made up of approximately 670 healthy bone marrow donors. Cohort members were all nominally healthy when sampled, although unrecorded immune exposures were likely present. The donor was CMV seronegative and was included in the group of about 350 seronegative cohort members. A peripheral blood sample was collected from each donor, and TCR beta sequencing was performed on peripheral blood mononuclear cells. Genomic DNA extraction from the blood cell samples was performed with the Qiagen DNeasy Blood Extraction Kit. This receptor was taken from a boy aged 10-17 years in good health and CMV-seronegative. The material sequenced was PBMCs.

The CDR3 sequence is CASRDSRGQETQYF. The DNA sequence follows: TGTGCCAGCCGGGACTCCCGAGGCCAAGAGACCCAGTACTTC. Recombination connected TRBV19 to TRBJ2-5; a weak D assignment points to TRBD2 (6 bases agree). CDR1 LNHDA and CDR2 SQIVND were looked up in the germline V gene (reference sequence). V is cut by 9 bases and J by 1 base, and the space between the germline ends is 15 bases. The cysteine opens and the phenylalanine closes a CDR3 of 14 amino acids. Only CDR3 DNA remains: 42 bases, in frame from the first base.